This T cell receptor (beta chain) came from a study of blood T cell repertoires in COVID-19. Study background: Researchers got acute and convalescent COVID-19 samples from the United States, Italy and Spain.

The authors' processing: Cell counts per sample came from amplifying reference gene primers. Generated by immunoSEQ multiplex PCR, the TCRdb table keeps only in-frame clones and is missing some. The V and J calls and the clone size are those of that table, but D and trimming were determined from the DNA. The sample lists some 150,000 clones, approximately 80% occurring once. Germline V CDR1 and CDR2: KGHSH, LQKENI. The CDR3 extends over 15 amino acids. Deletions cut 4 bases from V and 2 bases from J, with 12 bases between. The rearrangement uses TRBV18 and TRBJ1-5; D is ambiguous. The specimen sequenced was peripheral blood. This sequence originates from a woman in her fifties or sixties with acute or convalescent COVID-19. CDR3 residues: CASSLTAVGNQPQHF. The CDR3 bases are TGTGCCAGCTCACTTACAGCCGTAGGCAATCAGCCCCAGCATTTT.